The text below deals with one T cell receptor beta chain. The source of the sample is a study of OX40 agonist ivuxolimab in advanced cancers. Study in general: The drug used for patients, ivuxolimab, was an agonistic anti-OX40 (CD134) antibody.

Libraries were prepared by immunoSEQ multiplex PCR; TCRdb keeps only in-frame clonotypes and omits some of them. The sample has tens of thousands of clones, around 87% seen once. Germline V gives CDR1 MNHEY, CDR2 SMNVEV (reference sequence). The germline V and J ends were trimmed by 5 bases and 12 bases, with 19 bases remaining between them. The CDR3 has 13 residues. The genes are TRBV27 and TRBJ1-1; D unresolved. This TCR was recovered from an adult with an advanced solid tumor such as melanoma, head and neck, liver or kidney cancer. This specimen consisted of CD4+ or CD8+ T cells sorted from blood, obtained in a trial of the OX40 agonist ivuxolimab. CDR3 protein: CASSPRPRQIPFF. In DNA form, the CDR3 reads TGTGCCAGCAGTCCACGACCCCGACAAATTCCTTTCTTT.